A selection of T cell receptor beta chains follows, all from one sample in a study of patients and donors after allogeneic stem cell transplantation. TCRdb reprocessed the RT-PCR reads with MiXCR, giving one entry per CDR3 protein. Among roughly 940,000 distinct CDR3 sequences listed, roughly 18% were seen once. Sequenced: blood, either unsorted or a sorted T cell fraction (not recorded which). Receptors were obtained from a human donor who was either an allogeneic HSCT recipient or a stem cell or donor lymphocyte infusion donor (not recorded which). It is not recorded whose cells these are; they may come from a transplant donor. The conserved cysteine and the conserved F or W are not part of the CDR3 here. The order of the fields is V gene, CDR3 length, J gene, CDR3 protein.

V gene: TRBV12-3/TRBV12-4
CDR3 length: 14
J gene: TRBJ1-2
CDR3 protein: ASTPGLGVGLGGYT

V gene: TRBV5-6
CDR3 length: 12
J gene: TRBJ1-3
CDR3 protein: ASSARSVGNTIY

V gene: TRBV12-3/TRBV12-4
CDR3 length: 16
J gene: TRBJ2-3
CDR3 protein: ASSGYSGRTSVTDTQY

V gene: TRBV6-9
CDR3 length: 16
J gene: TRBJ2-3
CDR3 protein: ASSWVDGGAGSTDTQY

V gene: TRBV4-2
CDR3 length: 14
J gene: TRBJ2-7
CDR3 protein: ASSQDQQRGAYEQY

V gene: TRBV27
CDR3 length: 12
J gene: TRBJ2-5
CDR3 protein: ASSLWGAQETQY

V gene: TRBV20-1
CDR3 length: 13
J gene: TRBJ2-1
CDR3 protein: SASRGTSGSGEQF

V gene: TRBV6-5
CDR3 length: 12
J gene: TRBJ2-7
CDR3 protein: ASSYRDRALGQY

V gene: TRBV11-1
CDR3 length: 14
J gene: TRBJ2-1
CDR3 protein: ASSLDSLAGVGSQF

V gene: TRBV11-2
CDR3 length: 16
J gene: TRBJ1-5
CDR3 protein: ASSLDRGSQFSNQPQH

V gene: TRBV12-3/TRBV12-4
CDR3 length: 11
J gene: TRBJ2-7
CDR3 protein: ASSLQGRNEQY

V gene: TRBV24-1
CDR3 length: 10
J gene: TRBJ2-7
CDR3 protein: ATSDFRAEQY

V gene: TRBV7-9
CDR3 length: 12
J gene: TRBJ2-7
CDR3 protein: ASSLGASAYEQY

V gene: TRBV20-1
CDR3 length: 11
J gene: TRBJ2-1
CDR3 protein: SARVGSYGEQF

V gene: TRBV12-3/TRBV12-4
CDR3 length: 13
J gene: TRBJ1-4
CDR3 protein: ASSSRGEVTEKLF

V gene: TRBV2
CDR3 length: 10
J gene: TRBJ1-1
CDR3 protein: ASRESVDEAF

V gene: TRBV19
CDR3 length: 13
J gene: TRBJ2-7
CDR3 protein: ASSIEGADSYEQY

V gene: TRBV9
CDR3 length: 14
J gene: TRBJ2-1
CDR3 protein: ASSVDLGPPYNEQF

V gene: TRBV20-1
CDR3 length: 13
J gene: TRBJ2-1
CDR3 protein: SARLAGGYYNEQF

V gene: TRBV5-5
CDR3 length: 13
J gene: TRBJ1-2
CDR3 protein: ASSLMYRANYGYT

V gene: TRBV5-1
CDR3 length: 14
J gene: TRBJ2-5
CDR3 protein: ASSIGTKYNVETQY

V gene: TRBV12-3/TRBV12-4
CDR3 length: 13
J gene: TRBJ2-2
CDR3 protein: ASSLAGLGTGELF

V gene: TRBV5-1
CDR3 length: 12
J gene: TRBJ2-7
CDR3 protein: ASSVGDARYEQY

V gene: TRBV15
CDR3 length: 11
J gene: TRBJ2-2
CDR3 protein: ATSRVSTGELF

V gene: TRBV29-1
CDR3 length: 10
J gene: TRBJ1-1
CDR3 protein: SAGGGVGEAF

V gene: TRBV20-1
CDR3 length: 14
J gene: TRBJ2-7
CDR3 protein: SAQRGPSGRAREQY

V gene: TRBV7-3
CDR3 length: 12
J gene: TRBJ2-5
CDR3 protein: ASSPGGFQETQY

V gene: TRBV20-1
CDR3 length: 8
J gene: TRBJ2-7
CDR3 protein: SAEKGEQY

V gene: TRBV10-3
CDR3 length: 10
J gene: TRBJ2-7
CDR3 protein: ATQKTGHEQY

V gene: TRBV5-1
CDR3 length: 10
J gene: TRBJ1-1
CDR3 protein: ASSLQGTEDF